This entry lists 20 T cell receptor beta chains sequenced from one sample in a study of blood T cell repertoires in COVID-19. This table comes from immunoSEQ multiplex PCR, and its TCRdb copy is limited to in-frame clones, with some not included. The sample lists roughly 130,000 clones, 90% seen once, with 3.7% in the top ten. Sequencing was performed on peripheral blood. The receptors were gathered from a man aged 45-65 years with active COVID-19.

This chain joins TRBV5-4 and TRBJ2-3, with D possibly matching TRBD1 (7 bases). Trimming shortened V by 4 bases and J by 7 bases, and 22 bases separated the two germline ends. The CDR3 totals 16 residues. Germline V gene sequence: CDR1 SGHNT, CDR2 YYREEE (reference sequence). CDR3 sequence (DNA): TGTGCCAGCAGCCCAGATCAGGGGGGACGGGGGAATACGCAGTATTTT. This translates into CASSPDQGGRGNTQYF.

About this clone: Other DNA sequences in this specimen translate into the identical CDR3. The rearrangement joins TRBV5-1 to TRBJ2-3; 11 bases align to TRBD2. CDR3 length: 16 amino acids. The V segment lost 0 bases and the J segment 4 bases; nucleotides outside the gene matches: 4. Looked up from germline, CDR1 is SGHRS and CDR2 is YFSETQ. The CDR3 coding sequence is TGCGCCAGCAGCTTGGGGGGGACTAGCGGCGCAGATACGCAGTATTTT. Translation: CASSLGGTSGADTQYF.

This CDR3 reads CASSMTGTGIGYTF. The CDR3 coding sequence is TGTGCCAGCAGCATGACCGGGACAGGGATTGGCTACACCTTC. The V call is TRBV7-2, the J call TRBJ1-2, with TRBD1 identical over 9 bases. Germline CDR1 reads SGHTA; CDR2 reads FQGNSA. This CDR3 contains 14 residues. V lost 5 bases to trimming and J lost 7 bases; unmatched junction nucleotides: 8.

The V and J genes are TRBV12-5 and TRBJ1-5; D remains unclear. This CDR3 spans 18 amino acids. Germline CDR1 LGHNT, CDR2 FRNRAP. The V end was cut by 1 base, the J end by 0 bases, with 16 bases between. The CDR3: CASGLGGTQAYSNQPQHF. CDR3 DNA: TGTGCTAGTGGTTTGGGAGGCACCCAAGCTTATAGCAATCAGCCCCAGCATTTT. Looking up the rest from reference TRBV12-5 and TRBJ1-5 gives the full variable domain: DARVTQTPRHKVTEMGQEVTMRCQPILGHNTVFWYRQTMMQGLELLAYFRNRAPLDDSGMPKDRFSAEMPDATLATLKIQPSEPRDSAVYFCASGLGGTQAYSNQPQHFGDGTRLSIL.

V usage is TRBV12-3 or TRBV12-4 and J usage is TRBJ1-2; possible D gene TRBD1, 5 bases. V lost 6 bases and J lost 4, with 12 bases in between. The CDR3 has 13 residues. The CDR3 DNA is TGTGCCAGCAGCACGACAGTAGGCTATGGCTACACCTTC. It codes for CASSTTVGYGYTF.

This clone is a singleton in its sample. The CDR3 coding sequence is TGTGCCAGTCAGGACAGGTCTGAAGCTTTCTTT. Protein: CASQDRSEAFF. This sequence joins TRBV19 and TRBJ1-1, with 7 bases that match TRBD1. CDR3 length equals 11 residues. The V gene end was trimmed by 8 bases and the J gene end by 6 bases; junction bases not matched to a gene: 3. CDR1 and CDR2 from the germline V gene are LNHDA and SQIVND (reference sequence).

This clone was seen more than once but under ten times. The chain carries TRBV6-5 and TRBJ1-2; TRBD1 matches at 10 bases. Germline assignment: CDR1 MNHEY and CDR2 SVGAGI. With V trimmed by 6 bases and J by 8 bases, 9 bases remained unmatched. This CDR3 contains 14 residues. CDR3 residues: CASSLRQGASGYTF. The CDR3 DNA follows: TGTGCCAGCAGCCTACGACAGGGGGCGAGCGGCTACACCTTC.

V usage is TRBV11-2 and J usage is TRBJ1-2, with 8 bases fitting TRBD1. CDR1 is SGHAT, CDR2 FQNNGV, per germline. Losses at the gene ends were 0 bases for V and 7 bases for J; bases not matched to a gene: 4. CDR3 length: 14 amino acids. As DNA, the CDR3 is TGTGCCAGCAGCTTAGATCAGGGGGCGATTGGCTACACCTTC. Its protein is CASSLDQGAIGYTF.

The J gene is TRBJ2-1, the V gene TRBV29-1; possibly TRBD2 for D (5 bases). The CDR3 is 14 residues long. The germline V gene encodes CDR1 SQVTM and CDR2 ANQGSEA. Deletions cut 4 bases from V and 2 bases from J, with 12 bases between. The CDR3 is CSVAAGGAYNEQFF. CDR3 coding DNA: TGCAGCGTTGCGGCGGGCGGTGCCTACAATGAGCAGTTCTTC.

With regard to this clone: This specimen includes other DNA sequences encoding the same CDR3. CDR3 DNA sequence: TGCGCCAGCAGTCCAGGACAGAGCACAGATACGCAGTATTTT. The encoded protein is CASSPGQSTDTQYF. The chain links TRBV5-1 to TRBJ2-3, with D possibly being TRBD1 (6 bases). Trimming shortened V by 5 bases and J by 0 bases, and 10 bases separated the two germline ends. The CDR3 sequence is 14 residues long. Germline CDR1 and CDR2: SGHRS and YFSETQ.

CDR3 in amino acids: CASSFAGGNTEAFF. CDR3 coding DNA: TGTGCCAGCAGCTTTGCCGGGGGGAACACTGAAGCTTTCTTT. V and J are TRBV5-6 and TRBJ1-1; tentative D call: TRBD1 (5 bases). The ends were cut back, 2 bases at V and 1 base at J, with 9 bases in the middle. The CDR3 spans 14 residues. The germline CDR1 and CDR2 sequences are SGHDT and YYEEEE.

V is TRBV10-1 and J is TRBJ2-2, with 8 bases aligning to TRBD1. This CDR3 is built from 15 residues. With 4 bases clipped from V and 4 bases from J, the junction kept 5 bases outside the gene matches. Germline V lookup: CDR1 WNHNN, CDR2 SYGVQD (reference sequence). In nucleotides, the CDR3 is TGCGCCAGCAGTGCAGACAGGGGAGGCACCGGGGAGCTGTTTTTT. As protein: CASSADRGGTGELFF.

The chain employs TRBV6-5 and TRBJ1-6, with D perhaps matching TRBD1 (5 bases). Between the trimmed V and J ends, which lost 6 bases and 12 bases, there was a span of 12 bases. CDR3 length: 12 amino acids. Germline V lookup: CDR1 MNHEY, CDR2 SVGAGI. Here the CDR3 reads CASSYRGGPLHF. CDR3 sequence (DNA): TGTGCCAGCAGCTACCGGGGGGGACCCCTCCACTTT.

The chain joins TRBV5-6 to TRBJ2-3; 12 nucleotides match TRBD2. Germline CDR1 is SGHDT and CDR2 is YYEEEE. The J segment lost 4 bases and the V segment lost 2 bases, leaving 2 bases of the junction unmatched. The CDR3 is 15 residues long. In DNA, the CDR3 is TGTGCCAGCAGCTTACTAGCGGGGGGATCAGATACGCAGTATTTT. Protein sequence: CASSLLAGGSDTQYF.

V is TRBV5-1 and J is TRBJ2-1; 7 bases line up with TRBD2. After removal of 4 bases from V and 0 bases from J, the junction contained 10 bases not matched to a gene. Looked up from germline, CDR1 is SGHRS and CDR2 is YFSETQ. The CDR3 runs to 17 residues. Here the CDR3 DNA reads TGCGCCAGCAGCCAGGCGGGCGGGAGTACCTCCTACAATGAGCAGTTCTTC. It specifies CASSQAGGSTSYNEQFF.

This chain connects TRBV6-1 to TRBJ1-5; D is possibly TRBD1 (5 bases). Trimming removed 1 base at V and 7 bases at J, with 14 bases between. Per the germline V gene, CDR1 is MNHNS and CDR2 is SASEGT. This CDR3 spans 15 amino acids. The CDR3 protein is CASSEVGGPKQPQHF. The CDR3 DNA reads as TGTGCCAGCAGTGAAGTGGGGGGTCCCAAGCAGCCCCAGCATTTT.

The count of this clone is one. The rearrangement links TRBV19 to TRBJ1-3; D not resolved. Trimming removed 3 bases at V and 0 bases at J, with 6 bases between. Germline V CDR1 and CDR2: LNHDA, SQIVND (reference sequence). CDR3 length: 14 amino acids. Here the CDR3 DNA reads TGTGCCAGTAGTATTCTCGGCTCTGGAAACACCATATATTTT. Encoded protein: CASSILGSGNTIYF. The full variable domain, its missing parts supplied by reference TRBV19 and TRBJ1-3, is DGGITQSPKYLFRKEGQNVTLSCEQNLNHDAMYWYRQDPGQGLRLIYYSQIVNDFQKGDIAEGYSVSREKKESFPLTVTSAQKNPTAFYLCASSILGSGNTIYFGEGSWLTVV.

The chain has TRBV7-9 and TRBJ1-6; D unclear. The germline V gene encodes CDR1 SEHNR and CDR2 FQNEAQ (reference sequence). V lost 5 bases and J 7 bases, leaving 6 bases between the germline ends. This CDR3 has 12 amino acids. CDR3 residues: CASSPGNSPLHF. The CDR3 coding sequence is TGTGCCAGCAGCCCCGGGAATTCACCCCTCCACTTT.

The chain uses TRBV11-1 and TRBJ2-3; possible D gene TRBD1, 5 bases. Germline V CDR1 and CDR2: SGHAT, FQDESV (reference sequence). The CDR3 runs to 13 residues. Trimming pared 2 bases from V and 3 bases from J, leaving 6 bases between. DNA for the CDR3: TGTGCCAGCAGCTTAAAGGGGACAGATACGCAGTATTTT. The encoded protein is CASSLKGTDTQYF. Based on the CDR3 plus reference TRBV11-1 and TRBJ2-3, the full variable domain is EAEVAQSPRYKITEKSQAVAFWCDPISGHATLYWYRQILGQGPELLVQFQDESVVDDSQLPKDRFSAERLKGVDSTLKIQPAELGDSAMYLCASSLKGTDTQYFGPGTRLTVL.

The rearrangement uses TRBV29-1 and TRBJ1-4, with 11 positions matching TRBD1. The CDR3 is 15 amino acids. Germline V CDR1 and CDR2: SQVTM, ANQGSEA. V lost 4 bases, J lost 6 bases, and 7 bases stayed unmatched. Here the CDR3 reads CSVARTGGADEKLFF. Written as DNA, the CDR3 is TGCAGCGTTGCCCGGACAGGGGGCGCAGATGAAAAACTGTTTTTT. The full variable domain, rest sourced from reference TRBV29-1 and TRBJ1-4, is SAVISQKPSRDICQRGTSLTIQCQVDSQVTMMFWYRQQPGQSLTLIATANQGSEATYESGFVIDKFPISRPNLTFSTLTVSNMSPEDSSIYLCSVARTGGADEKLFFGSGTQLSVL.